These T cell receptor beta chains were read from a single sample in a study of cytomegalovirus exposure and HLA in healthy donors. Profiled with immunoSEQ multiplex PCR; TCRdb holds only in-frame clones, not every one. The sample shows roughly 140,000 clones, approximately 68% of them seen only once. The material sequenced was PBMCs. These receptors all stem from a man aged 55-75 years in good health and CMV-seronegative. CDR3s include the opening cysteine and the closing phenylalanine or tryptophan. The order of the fields is clone size, J gene, D gene, V gene, CDR3 protein, CDR3 DNA. A D gene is named only where the DNA matches it firmly. Clone sizes are given selectively: once, few, many, or a class where the clone is expanded.

few	TRBJ1-2	-	TRBV28	CAIPGPGEGGYTF	TGTGCCATCCCGGGTCCAGGGGAGGGCGGCTACACCTTC
-	TRBJ2-2	-	TRBV7-2	CASSYRAMSTGELFF	TGTGCCAGCAGCTACAGGGCGATGAGCACCGGGGAGCTGTTTTTT
-	TRBJ2-5	TRBD1	TRBV7-2	CASCKDRGGTQYF	TGTGCCAGCTGTAAGGACAGGGGAGGGACCCAGTACTTC
once	TRBJ1-2	TRBD1	TRBV27	CASSLLPGDRGYTF	TGTGCCAGCAGTTTATTACCAGGGGACAGGGGCTACACCTTC
-	TRBJ1-1	TRBD1	TRBV7-3	CASSLQGRNTEAFF	TGTGCCAGCAGTTTACAGGGGAGGAACACTGAAGCTTTCTTT
few	TRBJ2-5	-	TRBV5-1	CASSLGATEETQYF	TGCGCCAGCAGCTTGGGGGCGACAGAAGAGACCCAGTACTTC
once	TRBJ1-1	TRBD1	TRBV5-6	CASSRRDRALVTEAFF	TGTGCCAGCAGCCGCAGGGACAGGGCTTTGGTTACTGAAGCTTTCTTT
-	TRBJ1-1	TRBD1	TRBV27	CASSFIPLRTGGHGTEAFF	TGTGCCAGCAGTTTTATCCCCCTCCGGACAGGGGGCCATGGCACTGAAGCTTTCTTT
-	TRBJ1-1	-	TRBV27	CASSPLGDWTEAFF	TGTGCCAGCAGTCCCCTCGGGGACTGGACTGAAGCTTTCTTT
-	TRBJ1-1	TRBD1	TRBV27	CASSLSGGTWGVISRMDTEAFF	TGTGCCAGCAGTTTATCAGGGGGCACGTGGGGGGTGATAAGCCGAATGGACACTGAAGCTTTCTTT
-	TRBJ2-2	TRBD1	TRBV7-3	CASSPRQGARTGELFF	TGTGCCAGCAGCCCCAGACAGGGGGCAAGGACCGGGGAGCTGTTTTTT
-	TRBJ2-3	TRBD2	TRBV9	CASSPAGGDTQYF	TGTGCCAGCAGCCCCGCGGGGGGAGATACGCAGTATTTT
-	TRBJ2-1	-	TRBV27	CASSPRTGMNNEQFF	TGTGCCAGCAGTCCGCGCACAGGGATGAACAATGAGCAGTTCTTC
few	TRBJ1-1	-	TRBV6-1	CASKGVNGEAFF	TGTGCCAGCAAGGGGGTGAACGGTGAAGCTTTCTTT
-	TRBJ1-6	TRBD1	TRBV28	CASTLRQGYNSPLHF	TGTGCCAGCACCCTCCGACAGGGCTATAATTCACCCCTCCACTTT
-	TRBJ2-7	-	TRBV19	CASSGGETYEQYF	TGTGCCAGTAGTGGGGGCGAGACCTACGAGCAGTACTTC
once	TRBJ1-1	-	TRBV28	CASSLLGGYTEAFF	TGTGCCAGCAGTTTGCTTGGAGGGTACACTGAAGCTTTCTTT
few	TRBJ2-7	-	TRBV13	CASSLGRVYEQYF	TGTGCCAGCAGCCTAGGACGGGTCTACGAGCAGTACTTC
-	TRBJ1-1	TRBD1	TRBV18	CASSPMTGSSTEAFF	TGTGCCAGCTCACCAATGACAGGGTCGAGCACTGAAGCTTTCTTT
-	TRBJ1-4	-	TRBV7-9	CSSSFNQDNEKLFF	TGTTCCAGCAGCTTTAACCAGGATAATGAAAAACTGTTTTTT
-	TRBJ1-2	-	TRBV30	CASFDRSLPLWRYTF	TGTGCCTCTTTCGACAGGAGTTTGCCTCTATGGCGCTACACCTTC
-	TRBJ1-5	-	TRBV27	CASRPVAPRQPQHF	TGTGCCAGCAGGCCCGTCGCCCCGCGACAGCCCCAGCATTTT
once	TRBJ2-1	TRBD2	TRBV25-1	CASSARPGTSGGAEQFF	TGTGCCAGCAGCGCCCGACCGGGGACTAGCGGCGGGGCTGAGCAGTTCTTC